This T cell receptor (beta chain) was sequenced during a study of graft-versus-host responses after intestinal transplantation. Study as a whole: Recipients obtained multivisceral, liver-intestinal, or isolated intestinal transplants. Induction using anti-thymocyte globulin, followed by tacrolimus and steroids for roughly 3 years, was given to all recipients.

For this clone: Its antigen is currently unknown. In the same sample, other DNA sequences code for this CDR3.

This table comes from immunoSEQ multiplex PCR, and its TCRdb copy is limited to in-frame clones, with some not included. The repertoire holds 55,000 to 65,000 clones, almost 95% seen once, with about 0.38% in the top ten. General study findings and limits: Among recipient marrow samples, GvH clones were found; some appeared first in ileum or blood.

Trimming removed 3 bases from V and 4 bases from J, with 16 bases in between. This CDR3 is 15 amino acids long. Germline CDR1 is SGHNT and CDR2 is YYREEE (reference sequence). Sequencing was performed on unstimulated CD4+ T cells sorted from spleen or lymph node cells, taken before transplant. V usage is TRBV5-4 and J usage is TRBJ2-5, with TRBD2 as a possible D gene (5 bases). The source of this sequence is a human donor who was the organ donor for an intestinal transplant. CDR3 bases: TGTGCCAGCAGCTCAAACTCCGGGGTTGGAGAGACCCAGTACTTC. As protein: CASSSNSGVGETQYF.